This T cell receptor beta chain derives from a study of T cell responses to AZD1222 COVID-19 vaccine. Sequencing was performed with immunoSEQ multiplex PCR; in TCRdb, only in-frame clones are kept and a portion is missing. The table records some 100,000 clones, 85% to 90% of them present only once. Germline CDR1 is MDHEN and CDR2 is SYDVKM. V shed 5 bases and J shed 4 bases, with 12 bases lying between them. The CDR3 contains 13 residues. This chain connects TRBV28 to TRBJ2-7; the D gene is possibly TRBD1 (5 bases). This clonotype was obtained from an adult who received the AZD1222 COVID-19 vaccine. Sample: peripheral blood, taken 28 days after the second AZD1222 dose. The CDR3 is CASSPQGSYEQYF. DNA for the CDR3: TGTGCCAGCAGTCCCCAGGGATCTTACGAGCAGTACTTC.